This T cell receptor beta chain came from a study of T cell responses to AZD1222 COVID-19 vaccine. Study overall: Second doses that came at about 4 or about 12 weeks were put together. Regarding the study as a whole: Rises in breadth and depth of Spike-specific TCRs came after two AZD1222 doses. Of spike-specific TCRs, nearly half reportedly target regions left unmutated in variants.

There are 14 residues in the CDR3. With 4 bases removed from V and 6 bases from J, the gap between germline ends came to 14 bases. The germline V gene encodes CDR1 SGHRS and CDR2 YFSETQ. The data were produced by immunoSEQ multiplex PCR, yet TCRdb's version contains in-frame clones alone and is incomplete. The profile shows about 140,000 clones, over 85% of them singletons. Remarks on this clone: Its antigen is currently unknown.

The sequence came from an adult in good health. The rearrangement links TRBV5-1 to TRBJ2-1; D is unresolved. The sequencing used peripheral blood, collected on day 0 of AZD1222 vaccination. CDR3 loop: CASSPNSGSNEQFF. The DNA for the CDR3 is TGCGCCAGCAGCCCGAACTCGGGCAGCAATGAGCAGTTCTTC.